A selection of T cell receptor beta chains follows, all from one sample in a study of blood T cell repertoires in COVID-19. TCRdb's table, derived via immunoSEQ multiplex PCR, lists solely in-frame clones and lacks some. The sample carries roughly 220,000 clones, roughly 84% recorded once. Sequenced material: PBMCs or T cells enriched from blood (not recorded which). The receptor source for this set is a woman in her thirties or forties who had recovered from COVID-19. The CDR3 runs from the conserved cysteine through the conserved F or W. The D gene is left open where the match is weak. Rows may omit the clone size; those that give it use once, few, many or a size class.

J gene: TRBJ1-2
D gene: -
V gene: TRBV6-5
clone size: -
CDR3 DNA: TGTGCCAGCAGTGACTCCTCCTTTTATGGCTACACCTTC
CDR3 protein: CASSDSSFYGYTF

J gene: TRBJ1-2
D gene: -
V gene: TRBV12-3/TRBV12-4
clone size: -
CDR3 DNA: TGTGCCAGCAGTCAAAGGGGCAACTATGGCTACACCTTC
CDR3 protein: CASSQRGNYGYTF

J gene: TRBJ2-3
D gene: -
V gene: TRBV27
clone size: -
CDR3 DNA: TGTGCCAGCAGCCTGAAGGGAGTAGGCGATACGCAGTATTTT
CDR3 protein: CASSLKGVGDTQYF

J gene: TRBJ1-5
D gene: TRBD1
V gene: TRBV18
clone size: -
CDR3 DNA: TGTGCCAGCTCACCGGGCATTCTAGGACAGGGGGCTAGCAATCAGCCCCAGCATTTT
CDR3 protein: CASSPGILGQGASNQPQHF

J gene: TRBJ1-2
D gene: -
V gene: TRBV13
clone size: -
CDR3 DNA: TGTGCCAGCAGCTCCCTTATCGGTTATGGCTACACCTTC
CDR3 protein: CASSSLIGYGYTF

J gene: TRBJ2-2
D gene: -
V gene: TRBV19
clone size: many
CDR3 DNA: TGTGCCAGTAGTCGACAGTTCACCGGGGAGCTGTTTTTT
CDR3 protein: CASSRQFTGELFF

J gene: TRBJ2-7
D gene: TRBD1
V gene: TRBV5-1
clone size: -
CDR3 DNA: TGCGCCAGCAGCTTGGTGGTGACAGGGGCGACCTACGAGCAGTACTTC
CDR3 protein: CASSLVVTGATYEQYF

J gene: TRBJ2-3
D gene: -
V gene: TRBV30
clone size: -
CDR3 DNA: TGTGCCTGGAGTGTACGGTCCGATACGCAGTATTTT
CDR3 protein: CAWSVRSDTQYF

J gene: TRBJ2-1
D gene: TRBD2
V gene: TRBV24-1
clone size: -
CDR3 DNA: TGTGCCACCAGTGACAATAGCGGGAACAATGAGCAGTTCTTC
CDR3 protein: CATSDNSGNNEQFF

J gene: TRBJ2-1
D gene: TRBD2
V gene: TRBV7-2
clone size: -
CDR3 DNA: TGTGCCAGCAGCTTAGCGGGACTACACAATGAGTGGCAGTTCTTC
CDR3 protein: CASSLAGLHNEWQFF

J gene: TRBJ2-7
D gene: -
V gene: TRBV18
clone size: once
CDR3 DNA: TGTGCCAGCGCCCGGTGGGGGGCCTACGAGCAGTACTTC
CDR3 protein: CASARWGAYEQYF

J gene: TRBJ1-6
D gene: -
V gene: TRBV6-5
clone size: -
CDR3 DNA: TGTGCCAGCACCACACTCAGGGCAGATAATTCACCCCTCCACTTT
CDR3 protein: CASTTLRADNSPLHF

J gene: TRBJ1-1
D gene: -
V gene: TRBV18
clone size: -
CDR3 DNA: TGTGCCAGCTCACCACCGGGAGGGTGGACCACTGAAGCTTTCTTT
CDR3 protein: CASSPPGGWTTEAFF

J gene: TRBJ2-6
D gene: TRBD1
V gene: TRBV11-3
clone size: -
CDR3 DNA: TGTGCCAGCAGCCAAGGGACAGGCTCTGGGGCCAACGTCCTGACTTTC
CDR3 protein: CASSQGTGSGANVLTF

J gene: TRBJ1-6
D gene: -
V gene: TRBV19
clone size: few
CDR3 DNA: TGTGCCAGTAGTGGAGGGAACTCACCCCTCCACTTT
CDR3 protein: CASSGGNSPLHF

J gene: TRBJ2-2
D gene: -
V gene: TRBV2
clone size: -
CDR3 DNA: TGTGCCAGCAGGTTCGGGGTTGAGACCGGGGAGCTGTTTTTT
CDR3 protein: CASRFGVETGELFF

J gene: TRBJ1-5
D gene: TRBD1
V gene: TRBV19
clone size: -
CDR3 DNA: TGTGCCAGTAGAGCCGGGACAGGGTATCAGCCCCAGCATTTT
CDR3 protein: CASRAGTGYQPQHF

J gene: TRBJ2-7
D gene: TRBD1
V gene: TRBV30
clone size: -
CDR3 DNA: TGTGCCTGGAGTGTACGGGACAGGGGAACCTACGAGCAGTACTTC
CDR3 protein: CAWSVRDRGTYEQYF

J gene: TRBJ2-1
D gene: TRBD2
V gene: TRBV29-1
clone size: -
CDR3 DNA: TGCAGCGTTGAAGGGTTGCGGGAGGGGCTCCCTTCCTACAATGAGCAGTTCTTC
CDR3 protein: CSVEGLREGLPSYNEQFF

J gene: TRBJ1-1
D gene: TRBD1
V gene: TRBV5-6
clone size: -
CDR3 DNA: TGTGCCAGCAGTCTGCGGGACAGGTTCACTGAAGCTTTCTTT
CDR3 protein: CASSLRDRFTEAFF